Sequencing of this TCR beta chain was carried out in a study of CD8 T cells in ankylosing spondylitis. Concerning this clonotype: Its antigen is unidentified.

TCRdb re-called the 5' RACE reads through MiXCR, storing one row per CDR3 protein. The table lists 100,000 to 150,000 distinct CDR3 sequences, 17% of them singletons, with around a third in the top ten. Whole-study findings and limits: For ankylosing spondylitis blood, a TCR beta motif of seven to nine highly homologous variants appeared characteristic. Significant enrichment of disease-linked clones was reported in matched ankylosing spondylitis synovial fluid. In peripheral blood, disease-linked CD8+ clones occurred at relatively low frequencies.

Input material: blood, either unsorted or a sorted T cell fraction (not recorded which). This TCR was recovered from a male donor with ankylosing spondylitis.

The CDR3 spells CASSLSRADQPQHF. CDR3 bases: TGTGCCAGCAGTTTATCCCGCGCCGATCAGCCCCAGCATTTT. The V call is TRBV28, the J call TRBJ1-5, with no clear D. The CDR3 extends over 14 amino acids. Trimming took off 1 base at V and 5 bases at J, with 9 bases between the two ends. Germline V gene lookup returns CDR1 MDHEN and CDR2 SYDVKM. Full variable domain (missing parts from reference TRBV28 and TRBJ1-5): DVKVTQSSRYLVKRTGEKVFLECVQDMDHENMFWYRQDPGLGLRLIYFSYDVKMKEKGDIPEGYSVSREKKERFSLILESASTNQTSMYLCASSLSRADQPQHFGDGTRLSIL.